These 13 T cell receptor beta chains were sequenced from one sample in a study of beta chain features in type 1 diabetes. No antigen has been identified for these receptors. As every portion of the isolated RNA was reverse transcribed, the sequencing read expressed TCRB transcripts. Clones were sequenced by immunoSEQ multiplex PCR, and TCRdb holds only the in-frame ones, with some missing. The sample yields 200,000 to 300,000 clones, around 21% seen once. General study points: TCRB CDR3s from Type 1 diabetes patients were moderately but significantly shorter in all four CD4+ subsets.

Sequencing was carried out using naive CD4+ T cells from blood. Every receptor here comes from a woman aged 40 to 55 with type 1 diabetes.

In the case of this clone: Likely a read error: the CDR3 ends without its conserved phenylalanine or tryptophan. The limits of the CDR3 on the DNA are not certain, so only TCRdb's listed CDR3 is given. CDR3 sequence: CASSWTGVVGFAY. V gene TRBV5-6 combines with J gene TRBJ2-7; the table's TRBD1 call for D was not verified on the DNA. The CDR3 is 13 residues long, ends included. In germline, CDR1 is SGHDT, CDR2 YYEEEE.

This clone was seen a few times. The CDR3 loop reads CASSPPVSLAAFF. The DNA for the CDR3 is TGTGCCAGCTCACCACCGGTTAGCCTTGCGGCTTTCTTT. The chain joins TRBV18 to TRBJ1-1; D is undetermined. Per germline, CDR1 KGHSH and CDR2 LQKENI. The CDR3 sequence is 13 residues long. Between the trimmed V and J ends, which lost 0 bases and 11 bases, there was a span of 13 bases. Full variable domain (outside the CDR3, taken from reference TRBV18 and TRBJ1-1): NAGVMQNPRHLVRRRGQEARLRCSPMKGHSHVYWYRQLPEEGLKFMVYLQKENIIDESGMPKERFSAEFPKEGPSILRIQQVVRGDSAAYFCASSPPVSLAAFFGQGTRLTVV.

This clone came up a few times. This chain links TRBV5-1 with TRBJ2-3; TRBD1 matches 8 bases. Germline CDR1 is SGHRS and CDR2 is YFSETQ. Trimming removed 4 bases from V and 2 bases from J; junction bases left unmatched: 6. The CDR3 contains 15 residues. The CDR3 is CASSVGTGLTDTQYF. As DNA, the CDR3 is TGCGCCAGCAGCGTCGGGACAGGACTCACAGATACGCAGTATTTT.

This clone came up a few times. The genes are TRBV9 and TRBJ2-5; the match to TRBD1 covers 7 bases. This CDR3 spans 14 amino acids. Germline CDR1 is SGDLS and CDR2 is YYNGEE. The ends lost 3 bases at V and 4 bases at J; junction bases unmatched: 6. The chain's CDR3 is CASSDRDSGETQYF. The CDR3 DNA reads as TGTGCCAGCAGCGACCGGGACAGTGGAGAGACCCAGTACTTC.

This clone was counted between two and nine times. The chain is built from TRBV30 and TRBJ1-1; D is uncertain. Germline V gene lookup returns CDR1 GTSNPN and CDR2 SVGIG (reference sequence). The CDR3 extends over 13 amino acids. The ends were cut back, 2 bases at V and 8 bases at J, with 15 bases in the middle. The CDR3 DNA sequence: TGTGCCTGGAGTCCCCCGGGGTTTATAGAAGCTTTCTTT. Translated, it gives CAWSPPGFIEAFF.

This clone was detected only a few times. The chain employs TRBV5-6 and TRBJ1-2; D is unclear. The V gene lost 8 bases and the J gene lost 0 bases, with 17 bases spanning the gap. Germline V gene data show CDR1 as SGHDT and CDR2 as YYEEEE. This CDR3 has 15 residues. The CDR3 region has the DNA TGTGCCAGTAGTGAGGTGCATACTTCTAACTATGGCTACACCTTC. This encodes CASSEVHTSNYGYTF.

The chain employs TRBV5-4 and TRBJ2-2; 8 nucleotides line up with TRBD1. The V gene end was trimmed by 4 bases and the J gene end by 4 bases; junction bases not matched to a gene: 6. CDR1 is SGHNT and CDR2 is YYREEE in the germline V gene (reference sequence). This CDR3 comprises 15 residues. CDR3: CASSPPGTGTGELFF. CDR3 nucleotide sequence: TGTGCCAGCAGCCCCCCCGGGACAGGCACCGGGGAGCTGTTTTTT.

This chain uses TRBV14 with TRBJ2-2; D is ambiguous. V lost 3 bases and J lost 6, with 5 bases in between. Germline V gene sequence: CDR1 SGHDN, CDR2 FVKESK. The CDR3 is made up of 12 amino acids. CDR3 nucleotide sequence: TGTGCCAGCAGCCATTATCCCGGGGAGCTGTTTTTT. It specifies CASSHYPGELFF. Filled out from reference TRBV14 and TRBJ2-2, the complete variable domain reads EAGVTQFPSHSVIEKGQTVTLRCDPISGHDNLYWYRRVMGKEIKFLLHFVKESKQDESGMPNNRFLAERTGGTYSTLKVQPAELEDSGVYFCASSHYPGELFFGEGSRLTVL.

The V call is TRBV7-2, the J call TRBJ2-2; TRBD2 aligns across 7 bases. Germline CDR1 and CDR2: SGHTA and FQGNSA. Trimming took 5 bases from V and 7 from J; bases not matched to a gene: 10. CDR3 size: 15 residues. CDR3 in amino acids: CASSRPYRGVGELFF. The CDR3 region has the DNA TGTGCCAGCAGCCGACCCTATCGGGGGGTCGGGGAGCTGTTTTTT.

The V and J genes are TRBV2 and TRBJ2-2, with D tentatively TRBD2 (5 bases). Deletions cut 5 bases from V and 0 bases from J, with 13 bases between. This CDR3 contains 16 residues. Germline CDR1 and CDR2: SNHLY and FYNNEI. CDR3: CASSPWTSANTGELFF. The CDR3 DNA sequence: TGTGCCAGCAGTCCATGGACTTCCGCGAACACCGGGGAGCTGTTTTTT.

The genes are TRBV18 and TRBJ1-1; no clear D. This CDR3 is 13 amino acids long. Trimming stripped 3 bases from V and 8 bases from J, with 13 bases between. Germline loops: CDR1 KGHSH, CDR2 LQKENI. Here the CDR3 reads CASSPSWEVEAFF. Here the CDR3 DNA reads TGTGCCAGCTCACCTTCTTGGGAGGTGGAAGCTTTCTTT.

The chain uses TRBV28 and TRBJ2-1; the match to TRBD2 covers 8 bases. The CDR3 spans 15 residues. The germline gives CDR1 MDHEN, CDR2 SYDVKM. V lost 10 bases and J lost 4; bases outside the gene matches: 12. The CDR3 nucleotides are TGTGCCACCCTAACCGGGACTAGGAGTTACAATGAGCAGTTCTTC. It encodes CATLTGTRSYNEQFF.

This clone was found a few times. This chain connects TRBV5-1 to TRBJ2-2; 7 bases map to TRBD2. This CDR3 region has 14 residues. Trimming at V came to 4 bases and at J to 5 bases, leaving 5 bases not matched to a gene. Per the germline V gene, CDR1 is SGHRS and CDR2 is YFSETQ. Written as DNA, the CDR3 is TGCGCCAGCAGCGGCGGGGGTTGGACCGGGGAGCTGTTTTTT. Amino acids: CASSGGGWTGELFF.